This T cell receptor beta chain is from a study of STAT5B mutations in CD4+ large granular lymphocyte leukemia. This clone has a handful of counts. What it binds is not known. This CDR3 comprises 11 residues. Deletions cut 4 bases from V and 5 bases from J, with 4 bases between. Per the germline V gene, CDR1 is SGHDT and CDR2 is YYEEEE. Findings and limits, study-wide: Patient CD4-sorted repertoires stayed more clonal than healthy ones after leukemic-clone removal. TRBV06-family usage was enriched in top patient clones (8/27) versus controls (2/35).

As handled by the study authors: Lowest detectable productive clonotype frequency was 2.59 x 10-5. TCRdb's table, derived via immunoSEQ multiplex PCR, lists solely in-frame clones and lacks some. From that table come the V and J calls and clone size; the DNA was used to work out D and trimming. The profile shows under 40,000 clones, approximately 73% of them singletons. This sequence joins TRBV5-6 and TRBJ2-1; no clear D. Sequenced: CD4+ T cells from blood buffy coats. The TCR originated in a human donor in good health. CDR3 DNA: TGTGCCAGCAGCATCAACAATGAGCAGTTCTTC. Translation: CASSINNEQFF.